This is a list of T cell receptor beta chains from one sample in a study of blood T cell repertoires in COVID-19. TCRdb's table, derived via immunoSEQ multiplex PCR, lists solely in-frame clones and lacks some. In the table there are some 150,000 clones, around nine tenths of which are singletons. The sequenced sample was PBMCs or T cells enriched from blood (not recorded which). The source of these receptors is a woman in her twenties or thirties with acute COVID-19. The conserved cysteine and the conserved F or W are not part of the CDR3 here. The D gene is left open where the match is weak. Clone size appears in some rows only: once, few, many, or a class for an expanded clone.

V gene,J gene,D gene,clone size,CDR3 protein
TRBV28,TRBJ2-5,TRBD2,-,ASRFRRLAGAETQY
TRBV4-1,TRBJ1-4,TRBD1,once,ASSQDRETLVTLF
TRBV4-1,TRBJ1-3,-,-,ASSQAGQNAGGTIY
TRBV5-1,TRBJ2-3,TRBD2,-,ASSLLPRSSGKEADTQY
TRBV20-1,TRBJ1-1,TRBD1,-,SASKAPQGGTEAF
TRBV28,TRBJ2-3,-,-,ASSSPAQSDFTDTQY
TRBV12-5,TRBJ2-3,-,-,ASGLVPDGKTSTDTQY
TRBV9,TRBJ2-1,TRBD2,few,ASSPPGGLREQF
TRBV27,TRBJ1-6,-,once,ASSLGGNSPLH
TRBV7-8,TRBJ1-5,-,-,ASSLTNQPQH
TRBV9,TRBJ1-4,-,-,ASSLYPHVPGTNEKLF
TRBV2,TRBJ2-7,TRBD1,-,ASRDRGYEQY
TRBV7-9,TRBJ2-5,-,-,ASSLAEETQY